This entry lists 15 T cell receptor beta chains sequenced from one sample in a study of monozygotic twins with inflammatory bowel disease. Following a re-call of the 5' RACE reads, TCRdb has one entry per CDR3 protein and lacks DNA. The record lists about 140,000 distinct CDR3 sequences, of which the ten most abundant hold 0.95% to 1.5%. Sequencing input: blood. These receptors were collected from a human donor with ulcerative colitis or Crohn's disease, or a healthy co-twin of an affected twin (not recorded which).

This chain joins TRBV7-7 and TRBJ2-3; TCRdb reports TRBD2, a call that lacks DNA to check it against. Looked up from germline, CDR1 is SSHAT and CDR2 is FNYEAQ (reference sequence). The CDR3 is made up of 16 amino acids. CDR3 in amino acids: CASSPTSGRGADTQYF.

The genes are TRBV12-3 or TRBV12-4 and TRBJ1-5. The CDR3 is 12 amino acids. CDR3 amino acids: CASSYQNQPQHF.

The chain carries TRBV29-1 and TRBJ2-1. Germline V gene sequence: CDR1 SQVTM, CDR2 ANQGSEA. The CDR3 has 11 amino acids. CDR3 amino acids: CSVADNNEQFF.

This chain connects TRBV12-3 or TRBV12-4 to TRBJ2-7; no DNA is available, so the TRBD1 call from TCRdb remains unchecked. The CDR3 has 15 amino acids. The CDR3 here is CASSPQDRVSYEQYF.

The chain couples TRBV25-1 to TRBJ1-5. The CDR3 runs 12 residues. In germline, CDR1 is MGHDK, CDR2 SYGVNS. The CDR3 reads CASSESWQPQHF.

This sequence joins TRBV7-2 and TRBJ1-3; TCRdb calls TRBD1, which cannot be checked without DNA. Germline assignment: CDR1 SGHTA and CDR2 FQGNSA. CDR3 length: 16 residues. CDR3 amino acids: CASSPQQGAAGNTIYF.

The chain uses TRBV7-9 and TRBJ1-1. From germline, CDR1 is SEHNR and CDR2 FQNEAQ (reference sequence). CDR3 length: 11 residues. CDR3 amino acids: CASSLRAEAFF.

This sequence joins TRBV20-1 and TRBJ1-5; the TRBD1 assignment by TCRdb is unverifiable without DNA. Germline CDR1 and CDR2: DFQATT and SNEGSKA (reference sequence). This CDR3 contains 14 residues. CDR3 protein: CSASPDRFYQAQHF.

The chain couples TRBV18 to TRBJ2-7. The CDR3 length is 13 residues. Germline V CDR1 and CDR2: KGHSH, LQKENI. Here the CDR3 reads CASVQGGAYEQYF.

The genes are TRBV12-3 or TRBV12-4 and TRBJ1-5; TCRdb reports TRBD1, a call that lacks DNA to check it against. The CDR3 is 17 amino acids. The chain's CDR3 is CASSLNGRGRSNQPQHF.

The gene calls are TRBV7-6 and TRBJ2-6. Germline V gene data show CDR1 as SGHVS and CDR2 as FNYEAQ. The CDR3 is made up of 18 amino acids. This chain's CDR3 is CASSLRRPSASGANVLTF.

V and J are TRBV7-2 and TRBJ2-5; there is no DNA to check the TCRdb D call of TRBD2. This CDR3 is built from 15 residues. Germline loops: CDR1 SGHTA, CDR2 FQGNSA. The CDR3 sequence: CASSSGLVGEGTQYF.

The genes are TRBV7-2 and TRBJ2-5; lacking DNA, the TRBD2 call made by TCRdb goes unchecked. CDR1 and CDR2 from the germline V gene are SGHTA and FQGNSA. This CDR3 is built from 13 residues. The CDR3 region is CASSSDPSGTQYF.

V usage is TRBV20-1 and J usage is TRBJ2-2; TCRdb reports TRBD1, a call that lacks DNA to check it against. Per the germline V gene, CDR1 is DFQATT and CDR2 is SNEGSKA (reference sequence). The CDR3 spans 13 residues. The CDR3 spells CSLSATNTGELFF.

V gene TRBV5-1 combines with J gene TRBJ2-6; there is no DNA to check the TCRdb D call of TRBD1. CDR3 length: 19 residues. CDR1 is SGHRS, CDR2 YFSETQ, per germline. This CDR3 reads CASSLSIGTGYSGANVLTF.